The 6 T cell receptor beta chains presented below share a single source sample, sequenced in a study of shared clonotypes between healthy human individuals. Data came from immunoSEQ multiplex PCR; TCRdb stores just in-frame clones and leaves some out. The profile shows about 520,000 clones, approximately 95% of them singletons. Source material: naive CD4+ T cells sorted from blood. Documented subset: CD45RA+ positively selected. The source is a woman aged 25 to 39 in good health.

The chain is built from TRBV2 and TRBJ2-7; D uncertain. V lost 6 bases to trimming and J lost 7 bases, with 10 bases between them. CDR3 length: 11 residues. In germline, CDR1 is SNHLY, CDR2 FYNNEI. The CDR3 loop reads CASRLTGEQYF. As DNA, the CDR3 is TGTGCCAGCAGATTGACCGGGGAGCAGTACTTC.

The rearrangement joins TRBV6-5 to TRBJ2-7, with D perhaps TRBD2 (6 bases). The V and J ends lost 2 bases and 4 bases respectively, with 18 bases between them. The CDR3 extends over 16 amino acids. CDR1 is MNHEY, CDR2 SVGAGI, per germline. The CDR3 here is CASSYKWGWGEYEQYF. CDR3 nucleotide sequence: TGTGCCAGCAGTTACAAGTGGGGGTGGGGGGAGTACGAGCAGTACTTC.

The chain has TRBV28 and TRBJ2-1; maybe TRBD2 (6 bases). Trimming removed 5 bases from V and 5 bases from J, with 16 bases in between. The CDR3 contains 15 residues. Germline assignment: CDR1 MDHEN and CDR2 SYDVKM. The CDR3 region is CASSRAGTFDNEQFF. CDR3 nucleotide sequence: TGTGCCAGCAGTCGAGCCGGGACTTTCGACAATGAGCAGTTCTTC. Full variable domain (remainder filled in from reference TRBV28 and TRBJ2-1): DVKVTQSSRYLVKRTGEKVFLECVQDMDHENMFWYRQDPGLGLRLIYFSYDVKMKEKGDIPEGYSVSREKKERFSLILESASTNQTSMYLCASSRAGTFDNEQFFGPGTRLTVL.

This clone was detected only a few times. The J gene is TRBJ2-5, the V gene TRBV2; no reliable D call. The CDR3 loop spans 13 amino acids. Germline V gene sequence: CDR1 SNHLY, CDR2 FYNNEI. V was clipped by 8 bases and J by 7 bases, with 17 bases between them. In DNA, the CDR3 is TGTGCCAGCTCGGTGGATTTATTAGGGACCCAGTACTTC. Protein: CASSVDLLGTQYF.

CDR3 in DNA: TGTGCCAGCAGCTTAGACGGACAGGGTTGGACTAATGAAAAACTGTTTTTT. Amino acids: CASSLDGQGWTNEKLFF. The chain recombines TRBV11-2 with TRBJ1-4, with 8 bases matching TRBD1. V was pared by 0 bases and J by 2 bases, with 5 bases of the junction left unmatched. There are 17 residues in the CDR3. CDR1 SGHAT and CDR2 FQNNGV come from the germline V gene.

The chain uses TRBV28 and TRBJ2-7; D gene ambiguous. The CDR3 is 16 residues long. Germline values: CDR1 MDHEN, CDR2 SYDVKM. V was shortened by 4 bases and J by 5 bases, with 21 bases between the two germline ends. DNA of the CDR3: TGTGCCAGCAGTTCGTCCGGCGCGACTCCGCTCCACGAGCAGTACTTC. It is translated as CASSSSGATPLHEQYF.